Here is one T cell receptor (beta chain) with its context. Its antigen is still unknown. Base qualities are missing; no much larger clone stands one base away. Library prep was done by RT-PCR. The instrument was an Illumina HiSeq 2500. TCRdb cleaned the public reads at Q25 with fastp, built clones with MiXCR and kept in-frame beta chains. Entries that share a CDR3 protein sequence are merged under the most common genes and DNA. This sample comprises roughly 500,000 distinct CDR3 sequences, roughly 27% of them detected only once. Clones ranked in the top ten supply over 1.5% of the sample. These data come from a study of response to subunit inactivated influenza vaccine (dated by TCRdb to 2016 to 2018). Looking at the study overall: The study used deep quantitative T cell receptor repertoire profiling to track responses to a trivalent subunit inactivated influenza vaccine.

General conclusions and limits of the study: The authors suggested that each seasonal influenza vaccination may recruit only a limited number of new T cells.

From the cysteine through the phenylalanine, the CDR3 covers 17 amino acids. Just CDR3 DNA is preserved here, 51 bases in frame from base 1. CDR1 and CDR2, looked up from the germline V gene, are MGHRA and YSYEKL. V and J lose 1 base and 7 bases, and a span of 20 bases separates them. The sequencing used CD4+ T cells sorted from PBMCs, collected roughly 5 days after vaccination. The sequence is built from TRBV4-1 and TRBJ1-5, with the D gene uncertain. The receptor's source is a man aged 45-65 years who received an inactivated influenza vaccine. Donor details come from another sample of the same person, matched by shared clones. The CDR3 here reads CASSQAIFRRVDQPQHF. The bases are TGCGCCAGCAGCCAAGCGATCTTCCGGCGGGTAGACCAGCCCCAGCATTTT.